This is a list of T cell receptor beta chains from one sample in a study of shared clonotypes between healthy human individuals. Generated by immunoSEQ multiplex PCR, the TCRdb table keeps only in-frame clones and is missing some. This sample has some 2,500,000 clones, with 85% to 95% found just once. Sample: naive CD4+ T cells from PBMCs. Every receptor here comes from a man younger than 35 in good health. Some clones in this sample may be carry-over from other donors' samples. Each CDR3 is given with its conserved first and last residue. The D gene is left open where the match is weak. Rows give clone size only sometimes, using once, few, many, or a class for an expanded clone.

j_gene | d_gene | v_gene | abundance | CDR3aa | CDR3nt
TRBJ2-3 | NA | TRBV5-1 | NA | CASSWFRGAGRASTDTQYF | TGCGCCAGCAGCTGGTTCCGGGGAGCGGGCCGCGCTAGCACAGATACGCAGTATTTT
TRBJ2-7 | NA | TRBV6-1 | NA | CASSPRDGTYEQYF | TGTGCCAGCAGTCCCCGGGACGGAACCTACGAGCAGTACTTC
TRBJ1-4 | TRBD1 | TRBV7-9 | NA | CASSPGTGDEKLFF | TGTGCCAGCAGCCCGGGGACAGGAGATGAAAAACTGTTTTTT
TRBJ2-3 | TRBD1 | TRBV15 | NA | CATKNRGFGDTQYF | TGTGCCACGAAAAACAGGGGTTTTGGAGATACGCAGTATTTT
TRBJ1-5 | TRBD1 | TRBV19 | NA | CASSIGRDRGLNQPQHF | TGTGCCAGTAGTATAGGCCGGGACAGGGGGCTCAATCAGCCCCAGCATTTT
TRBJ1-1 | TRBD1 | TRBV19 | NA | CASRNRGQGTEAFF | TGTGCCAGTAGGAACAGGGGGCAGGGCACTGAAGCTTTCTTT
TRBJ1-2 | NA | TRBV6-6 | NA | CASSPNGGSGYTF | TGTGCCAGCAGTCCCAACGGGGGCTCTGGCTACACCTTC
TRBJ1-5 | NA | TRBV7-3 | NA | CASSLNAVVPNQPQHF | TGTGCCAGCAGCTTAAATGCAGTGGTCCCTAATCAGCCCCAGCATTTT
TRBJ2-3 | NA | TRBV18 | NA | CASSSRADGPDTQYF | TGTGCCAGCTCATCCCGGGCCGATGGTCCAGATACGCAGTATTTT
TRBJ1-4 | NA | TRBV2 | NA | CASSYAEDEKLFF | TGTGCCAGCAGTTATGCGGAAGATGAAAAACTGTTTTTT
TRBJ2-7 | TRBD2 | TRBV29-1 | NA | CSVGIKGGTTGGEQYF | TGCAGCGTTGGGATCAAAGGTGGGACTACTGGGGGCGAGCAGTACTTC
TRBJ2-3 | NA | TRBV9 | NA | CASSVGPAQDITDTQYF | TGTGCCAGCAGCGTAGGCCCGGCGCAGGATATAACAGATACGCAGTATTTT
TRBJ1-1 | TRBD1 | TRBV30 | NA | CAWRGTVGTEAFF | TGTGCCTGGAGGGGGACAGTGGGGACTGAAGCTTTCTTT
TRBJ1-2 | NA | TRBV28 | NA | CASTDQGYGYTF | TGTGCCAGCACCGACCAGGGTTATGGCTACACCTTC
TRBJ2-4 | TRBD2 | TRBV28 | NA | CASSAGGREIAKNIQYF | TGTGCCAGCAGTGCGGGAGGGCGGGAAATAGCCAAAAACATTCAGTACTTC
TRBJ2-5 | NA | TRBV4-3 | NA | CASSQDYPRWETQYF | TGCGCCAGCAGCCAAGATTACCCCCGCTGGGAGACCCAGTACTTC
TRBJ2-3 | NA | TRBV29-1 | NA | CSVDGGAPSTDTQYF | TGCAGCGTTGACGGGGGCGCCCCCAGCACAGATACGCAGTATTTT
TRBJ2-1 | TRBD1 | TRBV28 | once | CASSLSSPGTGGFF | TGTGCCAGCAGTTTATCTTCCCCCGGGACAGGGGGGTTCTTC
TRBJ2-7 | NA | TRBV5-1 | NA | CASSIQSGDEQYF | TGCGCCAGCAGCATACAATCAGGGGATGAGCAGTACTTC
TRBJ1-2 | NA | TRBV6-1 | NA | CASTIGGANYGYTF | TGTGCCAGCACTATCGGGGGGGCGAACTATGGCTACACCTTC
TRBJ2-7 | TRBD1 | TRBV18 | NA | CASSPNSGGSYEQYF | TGTGCCAGCTCACCCAACTCAGGGGGATCCTACGAGCAGTACTTC
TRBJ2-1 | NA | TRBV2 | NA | CASNPNADNEQFF | TGTGCCAGCAACCCCAATGCAGACAATGAGCAGTTCTTC
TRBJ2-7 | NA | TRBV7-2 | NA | CASSLRFYYEQYF | TGTGCCAGCAGCTTAAGATTCTACTACGAGCAGTACTTC
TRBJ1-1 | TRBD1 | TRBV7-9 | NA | CASSFRQGPNTEAFF | TGTGCCAGCAGCTTCAGACAGGGTCCGAACACTGAAGCTTTCTTT
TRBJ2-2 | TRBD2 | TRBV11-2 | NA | CASSLGGTSGETGELFF | TGTGCCAGCAGCTTAGGGGGGACTAGTGGGGAGACCGGGGAGCTGTTTTTT
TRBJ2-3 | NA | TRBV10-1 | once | CASSPTPDTQYF | TGCGCCAGCAGCCCGACTCCAGATACGCAGTATTTT
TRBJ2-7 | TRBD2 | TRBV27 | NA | CASTAGGHEQYF | TGTGCCAGCACGGCGGGGGGCCACGAGCAGTACTTC
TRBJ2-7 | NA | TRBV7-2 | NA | CASSWSGLEQYF | TGTGCCAGCAGCTGGTCTGGGCTCGAGCAGTACTTC
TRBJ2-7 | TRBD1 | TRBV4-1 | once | CASSQRTGDEQYF | TGCGCCAGCAGCCAGAGGACAGGGGACGAGCAGTACTTC
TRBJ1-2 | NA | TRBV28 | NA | CASRQNYGYTF | TGTGCCAGCAGGCAAAACTATGGCTACACCTTC
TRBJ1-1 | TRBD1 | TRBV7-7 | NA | CASSVDRGQEAFF | TGTGCCAGCAGCGTCGACAGGGGACAAGAGGCTTTCTTT
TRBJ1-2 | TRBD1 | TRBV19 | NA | CASSILGTGGNYGYTF | TGTGCCAGTAGTATCCTCGGGACAGGGGGTAACTATGGCTACACCTTC
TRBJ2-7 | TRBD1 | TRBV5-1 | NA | CASSPIPGQNYEQYF | TGCGCCAGCAGCCCCATACCGGGACAGAACTACGAGCAGTACTTC
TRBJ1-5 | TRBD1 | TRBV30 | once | CAWSSGQGNQPQHF | TGTGCCTGGAGTTCCGGACAGGGCAATCAGCCCCAGCATTTT
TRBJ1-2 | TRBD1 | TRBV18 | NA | CASSQNTGQAVSGYTF | TGTGCCAGCTCGCAAAACACGGGACAGGCCGTTTCGGGCTACACCTTC
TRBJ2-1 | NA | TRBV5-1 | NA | CASSTSGTRSYNEQFF | TGCGCCAGCAGCACGTCCGGGACCCGCTCCTACAATGAGCAGTTCTTC
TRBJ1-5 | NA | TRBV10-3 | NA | CAIGAASGNQPQHF | TGTGCCATCGGGGCGGCCTCGGGCAACCAGCCCCAGCATTTT
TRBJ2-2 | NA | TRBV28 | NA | CASSGTGRRELFF | TGTGCCAGCAGTGGGACGGGTCGCCGGGAGCTGTTTTTT
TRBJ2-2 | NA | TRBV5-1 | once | CASSPRGHPTGELFF | TGCGCCAGCAGCCCACGGGGGCATCCTACCGGGGAGCTGTTTTTT
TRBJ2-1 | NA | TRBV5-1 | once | CASSRGTSSYNEQFF | TGCGCCAGCAGCCGCGGGACAAGCTCCTACAATGAGCAGTTCTTC
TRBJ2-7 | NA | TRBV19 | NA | CASSKTGIRYEQYF | TGTGCCAGTAGTAAAACAGGGATCCGCTACGAGCAGTACTTC
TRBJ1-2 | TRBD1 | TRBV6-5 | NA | CASSLTGADYGYTF | TGTGCCAGCAGCTTGACAGGGGCGGACTATGGCTACACCTTC
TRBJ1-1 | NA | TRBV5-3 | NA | CARSSGPRILNTEAFF | TGTGCCAGAAGCTCCGGACCGAGAATTCTTAACACTGAAGCTTTCTTT
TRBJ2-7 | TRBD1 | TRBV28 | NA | CASRGQRFYEQYF | TGTGCCAGCAGGGGACAGAGATTCTACGAGCAGTACTTC
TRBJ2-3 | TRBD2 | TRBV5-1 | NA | CASSYVSGRNTDTQYF | TGCGCCAGCAGCTATGTTAGCGGGAGGAACACAGATACGCAGTATTTT
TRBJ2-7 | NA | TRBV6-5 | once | CASSPRDLYEQYF | TGTGCCAGCAGCCCCCGGGACCTTTACGAGCAGTACTTC
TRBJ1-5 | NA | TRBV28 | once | CASTPGGQGDQPQHF | TGTGCCAGCACTCCAGGTGGGCAGGGAGATCAGCCCCAGCATTTT
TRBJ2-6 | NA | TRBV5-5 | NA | CASSLIGSGANVLTF | TGTGCCAGCAGCCTAATAGGCTCTGGGGCCAACGTCCTGACTTTC
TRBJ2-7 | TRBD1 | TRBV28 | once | CASTHGQALSEQYF | TGTGCCAGCACCCACGGACAGGCGCTGAGCGAGCAGTACTTC
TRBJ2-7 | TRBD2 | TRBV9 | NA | CASSPDGLAAYEQYF | TGTGCCAGCAGCCCCGACGGACTAGCGGCATACGAGCAGTACTTC
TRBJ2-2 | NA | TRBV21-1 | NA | CASKRQINTGELFF | TGTGCCAGCAAAAGACAGATTAACACCGGGGAGCTGTTTTTT
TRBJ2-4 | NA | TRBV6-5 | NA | CASSSPGAKNIQYF | TGTGCCAGCAGTTCACCGGGAGCCAAAAACATTCAGTACTTC
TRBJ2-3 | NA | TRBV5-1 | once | CASSGAGPISTDTQYF | TGCGCCAGCAGCGGCGCGGGACCTATTAGCACAGATACGCAGTATTTT